The entry below describes one T cell receptor beta chain. Its recognized antigen is unknown. Base qualities are not recorded, but no much larger clone differs from it by a single base. The donors were included in the validation cohort of 130 or so subjects, a group kept apart from the roughly 670-subject first cohort. The library came from the immunoSEQ multiplex PCR assay. In the authors' own workflow: A statistical classification framework was built to diagnose cytomegalovirus status from the catalog of TCR beta chain sequences. In TCRdb, the immuneACCESS table is reduced to in-frame sequences with V and J assigned. These tables do not hold every clone; where another copy was compared, an unresolved V gene accounts for under half, and the others remain unexplained. V and J calls and clone size are those listed in that table; D and trimming were worked out from the DNA. This sample holds about 200,000 clones; around 90% were observed only once. The ten largest make up roughly 2% of the sample.

This specimen belongs to a study of cytomegalovirus exposure and HLA in healthy donors (dated by TCRdb to 2016 to 2017). Context from the whole study: The 550 to 750 repertoires of the first cohort and the 95 to 150 validation repertoires were produced on the same platform, according to a later analysis. Along with the approximately 670-subject first cohort, a separate validation cohort of more than 90 different subjects was used. The study aimed to test whether signatures of past pathogen exposure could be identified by cataloging public T cell receptors. To predict cytomegalovirus infection status, the study brought together high-throughput TCR immunosequencing, statistical association of individual TCRs with disease status, and machine learning.

For this chain, trimming is 4 bases at the V end and 0 bases at the J end, and the number of junction bases without a gene match is 3. Taken from cysteine to phenylalanine, the CDR3 has 14 residues. CDR3 DNA is the only sequence kept; it has 42 bases, read in frame from the first base. For CDR1 and CDR2, the germline V gene lists SQVTM and ANQGSEA. General study outcomes and caveats: Across donors, most TCR sequences were observed very rarely, whereas some public TCRs were present in many individuals. All 120 or so repertoires were used to score co-occurrence in the validation cohort in a later analysis, because that analysis had no HLA typing for the cohort. The study listed 150 to 200 TCR beta chains as associated with cytomegalovirus. A few of the identified cytomegalovirus-associated TCR beta chains were confirmed in vitro to be specific for cytomegalovirus antigens. According to the authors, the approach could potentially be generalized to other disease states and immunological phenotypes. In both the original and validation cohorts, the classifier was reported to diagnose cytomegalovirus status with high specificity and sensitivity. A later analysis found that TCRs clustered in the first cohort also tended to co-occur in the 120 validation repertoires, with 94% of cluster scores above 0.

The sample was PBMCs. The chain is made from TRBV29-1 and TRBJ2-7; 10 central bases correspond to TRBD2. The TCR comes from a woman aged 18-29 years in good health and CMV-seropositive. The CDR3 region has the sequence CSVALAGDSYEQYF. The nucleotide sequence is TGCAGCGTTGCCCTAGCGGGAGACTCCTACGAGCAGTACTTC.